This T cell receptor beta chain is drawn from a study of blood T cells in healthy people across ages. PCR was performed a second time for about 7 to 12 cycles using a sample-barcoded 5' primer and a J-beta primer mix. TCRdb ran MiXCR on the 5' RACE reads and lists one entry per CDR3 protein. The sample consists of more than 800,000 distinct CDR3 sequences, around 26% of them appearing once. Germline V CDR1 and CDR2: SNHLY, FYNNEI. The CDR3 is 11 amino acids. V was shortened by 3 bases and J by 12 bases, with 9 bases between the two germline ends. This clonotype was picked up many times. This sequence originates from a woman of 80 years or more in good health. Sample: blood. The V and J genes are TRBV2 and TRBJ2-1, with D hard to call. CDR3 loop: CASSEGWGQFF. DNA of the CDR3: TGTGCCAGCAGTGAGGGGTGGGGGCAGTTCTTC.